The 16 T cell receptor beta chains listed next were all sequenced from one sample in a study of spatial heterogeneity in lung cancer. TCRdb itself ran the 5' RACE reads through MiXCR, one entry per CDR3 protein. The table shows about 2,000 distinct CDR3 sequences, with about 8% occurring only once. Sample time point: sample taken at primary tumor resection. Whole RNA, isolated from tumor, nontumor lung or frozen PBMC, was sequenced without prior sorting. Sequences were derived from normal lung tissue next to the tumor, sampled at surgery. The receptors stem from a male donor with early-stage non-small cell lung cancer.

Within the sample, this clonotype is medium-sized. Since the library was made to target alpha chains, this beta chain is a stray read and its abundance is not meaningful. This sequence joins TRBV12-3 or TRBV12-4 and TRBJ2-2; perhaps D is TRBD1 or TRBD2 (6 bases each). The V end lost 3 bases, the J end lost 0 bases, and 11 bases lay between the germline ends. This CDR3 comprises 16 residues. The CDR3 sequence: CASSLGGPPNTGELFF. CDR3 nucleotide sequence: TGTGCCAGCAGTTTGGGGGGCCCGCCGAACACCGGGGAGCTGTTTTTT.

This clonotype is deemed large. Because the library targeted alpha chains, this beta chain is an off-target read whose size means little. The chain recombines TRBV29-1 with TRBJ2-2, with 8 bases identical to TRBD1. The CDR3 contains 13 residues. Trimming at V came to 3 bases and at J to 7 bases, leaving 4 bases not matched to a gene. Germline V gene lookup returns CDR1 SQVTM and CDR2 ANQGSEA. The DNA for the CDR3 is TGCAGCGTTGACTTACAGGGGGGCGGGGAGCTGTTTTTT. Amino acids: CSVDLQGGGELFF.

This clonotype is medium-sized by share. Being off target in a library aimed at alpha chains, this beta chain has a size of little meaning. The genes are TRBV7-9 and TRBJ2-7, with unresolved D. This CDR3 has 13 amino acids. Deletions cut 3 bases from V and 6 bases from J, with 12 bases between. Per the germline V gene, CDR1 is SEHNR and CDR2 is FQNEAQ (reference sequence). The CDR3 DNA is TGTGCCAGCAGCTTCCGCCATGAGGCCGAGCAGTACTTC. It is translated as CASSFRHEAEQYF.

At least ten counts were recorded for this clonotype. In a library made to pick up alpha chains, this beta chain is a stray read with a size that means little. The J gene is TRBJ2-5, the V gene TRBV5-1; D might be TRBD1 (7 bases). The CDR3 runs 16 residues. CDR1 SGHRS and CDR2 YFSETQ come from the germline V gene. V was trimmed by 2 bases and J by 2 bases, leaving 16 bases between them. Here the CDR3 reads CASSLPRTGGQETQYF. Here the CDR3 DNA reads TGCGCCAGCAGCTTACCTAGGACAGGAGGGCAAGAGACCCAGTACTTC.

By its share, this clonotype is medium-sized. With the library built for alpha chains, this beta chain is off target and its frequency is not meaningful. The chain couples TRBV3-2 to TRBJ2-7; the table's TRBD2 call for D was not verified on the DNA. TRBV3-2 is termed a pseudogene. This CDR3 region has 17 residues. The CDR3 sequence: CASSHPMTGEGPDEQYF. CDR3 nucleotide sequence: TGTGCCAGCAGCCACCCCATGACAGGGGAAGGCCCTGACGAGCAGTACTTC.

This clonotype was seen only once. The library was designed around alpha chains, so this beta chain is a stray read whose abundance carries little weight. V usage is TRBV7-2 and J usage is TRBJ1-2; D gene ambiguous. The CDR3 runs 13 residues. The germline V gene encodes CDR1 SGHTA and CDR2 FQGNSA. The V and J ends lost 7 bases and 4 bases respectively, with 13 bases between them. Here the CDR3 DNA reads TGTGCCAGCACCGGACTATTCGGCTATGGCTACACCTTC. Protein: CASTGLFGYGYTF.

This clonotype is termed medium-sized. This beta chain is an unintended read in a library built for alpha chains; its size means little. The V call is TRBV7-9, the J call TRBJ2-3; a weak D match, TRBD2 (5 bases). The CDR3 is 14 amino acids. Trimming removed 3 bases from V and 0 bases from J, with 7 bases in between. Germline V gene data show CDR1 as SEHNR and CDR2 as FQNEAQ (reference sequence). In DNA form, the CDR3 reads TGTGCCAGCAGCTTCTGGACTAGCACAGATACGCAGTATTTT. Translation: CASSFWTSTDTQYF.

This clonotype counts as medium-sized. Since it is a stray read in a library aimed at alpha chains, this beta chain has a size that is not meaningful. The J gene is TRBJ2-5, the V gene TRBV7-6, with unresolved D. Germline V gene data show CDR1 as SGHVS and CDR2 as FNYEAQ. The CDR3 runs to 13 residues. Trimming left V 3 bases short and J 10 bases short, with 15 bases between. CDR3 nucleotide sequence: TGTGCCAGCAGCTTGGGGATTGGTGGTGGCCAGTACTTC. The encoded protein is CASSLGIGGGQYF.

Regarding this clonotype: Being off target in a library aimed at alpha chains, this beta chain has a size of little meaning. This chain joins TRBV20-1 and TRBJ2-3; 8 positions agree with TRBD1. Germline trimming cut 5 bases from V and 6 bases from J; bases unmatched to any gene: 1. Germline CDR1 is DFQATT and CDR2 is SNEGSKA (reference sequence). This CDR3 has 11 amino acids. The CDR3 DNA follows: TGCAGTGCTCACAGGGGGGATACGCAGTATTTT. Translated, it gives CSAHRGDTQYF.

This clonotype was seen a handful of times. A library made for alpha chains picked up this beta chain off target, so its size means little. The rearrangement links TRBV6-6 to TRBJ2-2, with 13 bases fitting TRBD2. This CDR3 is built from 14 residues. Germline trimming cut 7 bases from V and 9 bases from J; bases unmatched to any gene: 5. Per the germline V gene, CDR1 is MNHNY and CDR2 is SVGAGI (reference sequence). The CDR3 sequence is CASIRTSGSRELFF. In DNA form, the CDR3 reads TGTGCCAGCATCAGGACTAGCGGGAGCAGGGAGCTGTTTTTT.

The table lists this clonotype with many counts. A library prepared for alpha chains yielded this beta chain as an off-target read; its size is of little meaning. The chain couples TRBV7-9 to TRBJ2-1; 8 nucleotides match TRBD1. After removal of 0 bases from V and 9 bases from J, the junction contained 10 bases not matched to a gene. The germline gives CDR1 SEHNR, CDR2 FQNEAQ (reference sequence). The CDR3 spans 16 residues. As DNA, the CDR3 is TGTGCCAGCAGCTTAGCGCTTACAGGGGGATTTAGTGAGCAGTTCTTC. Amino acids: CASSLALTGGFSEQFF.

This clonotype is classed as medium-sized. This beta chain is a stray sequence in a library constructed for alpha chains; its clone size is not meaningful. This rearrangement joins TRBV7-2 to TRBJ2-7; D might be TRBD1 (6 bases). This CDR3 comprises 14 residues. V dropped 3 bases and J dropped 0 bases, with 9 bases sitting between them. Germline loops: CDR1 SGHTA, CDR2 FQGNSA. The CDR3 nucleotides read TGTGCCAGCAGCTTGTGGGACACCTCCTACGAGCAGTACTTC. This gives the protein CASSLWDTSYEQYF. The complete variable domain, with remaining parts taken from reference TRBV7-2 and TRBJ2-7, reads GAGVSQSPSNKVTEKGKDVELRCDPISGHTALYWYRQSLGQGLEFLIYFQGNSAPDKSGLPSDRFSAERTGGSVSTLTIQRTQQEDSAVYLCASSLWDTSYEQYFGPGTRLTVT.

By its share, this clonotype is large (0.1 to 1%). As an off-target read in a library built for alpha chains, this beta chain has a frequency of little significance. The chain recombines TRBV24-1 with TRBJ1-1; 11 bases are a match to TRBD1. Germline loops: CDR1 KGHDR, CDR2 SFDVKD. There are 19 residues in the CDR3. Germline trimming cut 0 bases from V and 1 base from J; bases unmatched to any gene: 9. The CDR3 loop reads CATSDLRRPGTGGNTEAFF. The CDR3 bases are TGTGCCACCAGTGATTTGCGGAGACCAGGGACAGGGGGGAACACTGAAGCTTTCTTT.

This clonotype is judged medium-sized. Found in a library prepared for alpha chains, this beta chain is an off-target read, and its abundance has little meaning. The chain uses TRBV7-2 and TRBJ2-3; D is perhaps TRBD1 or TRBD2 (6 bases each). The CDR3 has 13 amino acids. Per the germline V gene, CDR1 is SGHTA and CDR2 is FQGNSA. The germline V and J ends were trimmed by 11 bases and 1 base, with 13 bases remaining between them. Written as DNA, the CDR3 is TGTGCCTGTGATAGGGGGGGCACAGATACGCAGTATTTT. Translating gives CACDRGGTDTQYF.

This clonotype is judged medium-sized. The size of this beta chain means little, since it is a stray read in a library made for alpha chains. The chain recombines TRBV27 with TRBJ2-1; 7 nucleotides line up with TRBD2. CDR3 length: 14 amino acids. V dropped 10 bases and J dropped 4; count of bases not matched to a gene: 10. Germline loops: CDR1 MNHEY, CDR2 SMNVEV (reference sequence). DNA of the CDR3: TGTGCCACCAGGACTGCCGGGGGGTACAATGAGCAGTTCTTC. It is translated as CATRTAGGYNEQFF.

This clonotype ranks as medium-sized. This beta chain came through as a stray read in a library set up for alpha chains, and its size says little. V gene TRBV18 combines with J gene TRBJ2-1; 8 bases line up with TRBD2. Looked up from germline, CDR1 is KGHSH and CDR2 is LQKENI. The CDR3 has 12 amino acids. Trimming removed 6 bases from V and 9 bases from J; junction bases left unmatched: 4. In DNA form, the CDR3 reads TGTGCCAGCTCCCTCACTAGCGGTGAGCAGTTCTTC. This sequence encodes CASSLTSGEQFF.